Here is one T cell receptor (beta chain) with its context. The CDR3 has 14 amino acids. Trimming took off 3 bases at V and 7 bases at J, with 17 bases between the two ends. Germline CDR1 and CDR2: SQVTM and ANQGSEA. This sample stems from a study of blood T cell repertoires in COVID-19. At the level of the study: Collection of acute and convalescent COVID-19 samples took place in the United States, Italy and Spain. From T cells, B-cell-depleted T cells, or PBMCs came the material, which was cDNA or gDNA.

How the authors handled the data: Using reference gene primer amplification, nucleated cell counts were estimated. Sequenced by immunoSEQ multiplex PCR; TCRdb stores in-frame clones only, minus some. V, J and clone size reflect that table, while D and trimming were determined from the DNA. The table has 300,000 to 350,000 clones, roughly 90% seen once. The sequence was collected from a man aged 18 to 29 with active or convalescent COVID-19. V gene TRBV29-1 combines with J gene TRBJ2-3, with D perhaps TRBD2 (7 bases). The sample was peripheral blood. CDR3 residues: CSVEGFGGRYTQYF. For the CDR3, the DNA is TGCAGCGTTGAGGGGTTCGGGGGGCGATATACGCAGTATTTT.